What follows are 24 T cell receptor beta chains derived from one specimen sequenced in a study of T cells in Graves' hyperthyroidism and ophthalmopathy. Template material for amplifying TCR beta CDR3 regions consisted of RNA transcripts. During a first-round RT-PCR of the TCR CDR3, the HTBI primer set was used. TCRdb re-called the multiplex PCR reads through MiXCR, storing one row per CDR3 protein. The sample yields 300,000 to 500,000 distinct CDR3 sequences, about 14% seen once. The specimen sequenced was blood. The receptors here all came from a middle-aged man with Graves' ophthalmopathy.

This clonotype was seen only a few times. The CDR3 region is CATSRAYSSRSYNEQFF. For the CDR3, the DNA is TGTGCCACCAGCAGAGCTTACTCAAGTCGCTCCTACAATGAGCAGTTCTTC. J is TRBJ2-1 and V is TRBV15, with unresolved D. Germline CDR1 and CDR2: LNHNV and YYDKDF (reference sequence). CDR3 length: 17 amino acids. V dropped 1 base and J dropped 0 bases, with 13 bases sitting between them. Based on the CDR3 plus reference TRBV15 and TRBJ2-1, the full variable domain is DAMVIQNPRYQVTQFGKPVTLSCSQTLNHNVMYWYQQKSSQAPKLLFHYYDKDFNNEADTPDNFQSRRPNTSFCFLDIRSPGLGDTAMYLCATSRAYSSRSYNEQFFGPGTRLTVL.

This clonotype was seen many times. The chain uses TRBV2 and TRBJ1-5; 7 nucleotides agree with TRBD1. CDR1 and CDR2 (germline): SNHLY, FYNNEI. There are 14 residues in the CDR3. The V gene end was trimmed by 6 bases and the J gene end by 4 bases; junction bases not matched to a gene: 6. The CDR3, as DNA: TGTGCCAGCAGGACAGGGCCGATGAATCAGCCCCAGCATTTT. Translated: CASRTGPMNQPQHF.

This clonotype was seen repeatedly, ten times or more. The J gene is TRBJ2-1, the V gene TRBV9, with 7 bases lining up with TRBD2. The germline V gene encodes CDR1 SGDLS and CDR2 YYNGEE. The CDR3 length is 14 residues. Trimming cost V 4 bases and J 4 bases; bases outside gene matches: 5. CDR3: CASSYTGGYNEQFF. CDR3 nucleotides: TGTGCCAGCAGCTACACGGGGGGATACAATGAGCAGTTCTTC.

The chain joins TRBV5-4 to TRBJ1-6; weak D call: TRBD1 (5 bases). CDR3 length equals 14 residues. Trimming took off 1 base at V and 9 bases at J, with 11 bases between the two ends. From germline, CDR1 is SGHNT and CDR2 YYREEE (reference sequence). The CDR3 loop reads CASSLQGDSSPLHF. The CDR3 bases are TGTGCCAGCAGCTTGCAGGGAGATTCTTCACCCCTCCACTTT.

This clonotype turned up a few times. V is TRBV2 and J is TRBJ2-6; no clear D. There are 15 residues in the CDR3. The germline V gene encodes CDR1 SNHLY and CDR2 FYNNEI. V gave up 6 bases and J gave up 2 bases, with 11 bases separating them. CDR3 nucleotide sequence: TGTGCCAGCAGGAGAAGGAGTGCTGGGGCCAACGTCCTGACTTTC. This translates into CASRRRSAGANVLTF. Filled out from reference TRBV2 and TRBJ2-6, the complete variable domain reads EPEVTQTPSHQVTQMGQEVILRCVPISNHLYFYWYRQILGQKVEFLVSFYNNEISEKSEIFDDQFSVERPDGSNFTLKIRSTKLEDSAMYFCASRRRSAGANVLTFGAGSRLTVL.

This clonotype turned up a few times. J is TRBJ2-1 and V is TRBV5-5; 7 bases line up with TRBD2. The CDR3 contains 12 residues. Trimming cost V 4 bases and J 8 bases; bases outside gene matches: 3. Germline lookup yields CDR1 SGHKS and CDR2 YYEKEE (reference sequence). CDR3 amino acids: CASSLADYEQFF. The CDR3 DNA sequence: TGTGCCAGCAGCCTAGCGGACTATGAGCAGTTCTTC. The whole variable domain, remainder taken from reference TRBV5-5 and TRBJ2-1, is DAGVTQSPTHLIKTRGQQVTLRCSPISGHKSVSWYQQVLGQGPQFIFQYYEKEERGRGNFPDRFSARQFPNYSSELNVNALLLGDSALYLCASSLADYEQFFGPGTRLTVL.

This clonotype was counted at least ten times. The chain uses TRBV12-3 or TRBV12-4 and TRBJ2-5; 7 bases match TRBD1. The CDR3 runs 14 residues. V shed 6 bases and J 4 bases; nucleotides not matched to a gene: 8. CDR3 loop: CASRDRWDRETQYF. The CDR3 DNA is TGTGCCAGCAGGGACAGGTGGGATAGAGAGACCCAGTACTTC.

There are many counts of this clonotype. This sequence joins TRBV28 and TRBJ1-1, with a weak D call TRBD1 (6 bases). V lost 3 bases and J lost 6, with 14 bases in between. Germline assignment: CDR1 MDHEN and CDR2 SYDVKM. The CDR3 is made up of 14 amino acids. CDR3 DNA: TGTGCCAGCAGTTTTAGGTCGAGGGGGGCTGAAGCTTTCTTT. Encoded protein: CASSFRSRGAEAFF.

The genes are TRBV20-1 and TRBJ1-1, with D unresolved. Germline lookup yields CDR1 DFQATT and CDR2 SNEGSKA (reference sequence). Trimming cost V 1 base and J 3 bases, with 12 bases left between them. The CDR3 is 14 amino acids. The CDR3, as DNA: TGCAGTGCTAGAGTAGGACTGAGGGACACTGAAGCTTTCTTT. Protein sequence: CSARVGLRDTEAFF.

This clonotype was recorded at least ten times. V usage is TRBV3-1 and J usage is TRBJ2-3; 12 bases align to TRBD2. V trimming: 1 base; J trimming: 4 bases; junction bases outside the gene matches: 6. Germline V lookup: CDR1 LGHDT, CDR2 YNNKEL (reference sequence). The CDR3 runs to 17 residues. As DNA, the CDR3 is TGTGCCAGCAGCCAAGGACTAGCGGGAGTTCTTGCAGATACGCAGTATTTT. This encodes CASSQGLAGVLADTQYF.

The V and J genes are TRBV4-1 and TRBJ2-2; 7 bases fit TRBD2. The junction had 3 bases not matched to a gene; V was cut back by 4 bases and J by 4 bases. Germline V lookup: CDR1 MGHRA, CDR2 YSYEKL. The CDR3 is made up of 14 amino acids. The CDR3 here is CASSRPGGTGELFF. The CDR3 DNA follows: TGCGCCAGCAGCCGACCGGGGGGCACCGGGGAGCTGTTTTTT.

This clonotype was detected many times. This sequence joins TRBV20-1 and TRBJ2-3; 12 nucleotides match TRBD2. The CDR3 loop spans 15 amino acids. Looked up from germline, CDR1 is DFQATT and CDR2 is SNEGSKA (reference sequence). With V trimmed by 4 bases and J by 2 bases, 4 bases remained unmatched. Here the CDR3 reads CSATGLAGLTDTQYF. As DNA, the CDR3 is TGCAGTGCTACAGGACTAGCGGGGCTCACAGATACGCAGTATTTT.

Many counts were recorded for this clonotype. The chain employs TRBV2 and TRBJ2-1; 10 bases are a match to TRBD1. Trimming cost V 6 bases and J 9 bases; bases outside gene matches: 14. This CDR3 spans 16 amino acids. CDR1 SNHLY and CDR2 FYNNEI come from the germline V gene. The CDR3: CASRETGGPALAEQFF. The DNA of the CDR3 is TGTGCCAGCAGGGAGACAGGGGGCCCCGCGTTGGCTGAGCAGTTCTTC.

This clonotype came up many times. The rearrangement joins TRBV15 to TRBJ2-5; 9 bases map to TRBD1. The CDR3 length is 16 residues. Losses at the gene ends were 3 bases for V and 9 bases for J; bases not matched to a gene: 14. Germline lookup yields CDR1 LNHNV and CDR2 YYDKDF (reference sequence). CDR3 sequence reads: CATSRGRGQGRKAQYF. As DNA, the CDR3 is TGTGCCACCAGCAGGGGACGAGGACAGGGGAGAAAGGCCCAGTACTTC.

Ten or more counts support this clonotype. V usage is TRBV20-1 and J usage is TRBJ2-1; 10 nucleotides match TRBD2. The CDR3 length is 18 residues. With 6 bases clipped from V and 8 bases from J, the junction kept 22 bases outside the gene matches. In germline, CDR1 is DFQATT, CDR2 SNEGSKA (reference sequence). The CDR3 sequence: CSAPDRDRTSGKADEQFF. Written as DNA, the CDR3 is TGCAGTGCACCGGACAGGGATCGGACTAGCGGTAAGGCGGATGAGCAGTTCTTC.

This clonotype was seen many times. This chain connects TRBV29-1 to TRBJ1-5; 11 bases align to TRBD1. V trimming: 6 bases; J trimming: 2 bases; junction bases outside the gene matches: 0. Germline V gene lookup returns CDR1 SQVTM and CDR2 ANQGSEA. The CDR3 is 13 residues long. CDR3 residues: CSVGQGGNQPQHF. The CDR3 DNA is TGCAGCGTGGGACAGGGGGGCAATCAGCCCCAGCATTTT.

The chain uses TRBV12-3 or TRBV12-4 and TRBJ1-6; 8 positions agree with TRBD1. After removal of 6 bases from V and 8 bases from J, the junction contained 3 bases not matched to a gene. This CDR3 has 13 amino acids. The CDR3, as DNA: TGTGCCAGCAGCCTACAGGGGGATTCACCCCTCCACTTT. Protein sequence: CASSLQGDSPLHF.

This clonotype has a count of ten or more. The rearrangement links TRBV20-1 to TRBJ1-1, with D unclear. This CDR3 is built from 12 residues. The germline gives CDR1 DFQATT, CDR2 SNEGSKA (reference sequence). Trimming stripped 5 bases from V and 3 bases from J, with 10 bases between. CDR3 sequence reads: CSAGEPDTEAFF. CDR3 in DNA: TGCAGTGCTGGGGAACCTGACACTGAAGCTTTCTTT.

This clonotype was counted many times. The V call is TRBV27, the J call TRBJ2-7; 9 nucleotides match TRBD1. Trimming at V came to 3 bases and at J to 2 bases, leaving 5 bases not matched to a gene. Germline-derived CDR1 and CDR2 are MNHEY and SMNVEV (reference sequence). The CDR3 is made up of 15 amino acids. The chain's CDR3 is CASSLGQGIPYEQYF. The CDR3 DNA is TGTGCCAGCAGTTTGGGACAGGGTATCCCCTACGAGCAGTACTTC.

At least ten counts were recorded for this clonotype. CDR3 amino acids: CSARGTEHNQPQHF. In DNA, the CDR3 is TGCAGTGCTAGAGGGACAGAGCATAATCAGCCCCAGCATTTT. The chain has TRBV20-1 and TRBJ1-5, with TRBD1 as a possible D gene (6 bases). The germline gives CDR1 DFQATT, CDR2 SNEGSKA (reference sequence). Trimming cost V 1 base and J 4 bases, with 11 bases left between them. The CDR3 contains 14 residues.

This clonotype was counted a few times. The chain employs TRBV20-1 and TRBJ1-1; the match to TRBD1 covers 9 bases. Trimming cost V 4 bases and J 5 bases; bases outside gene matches: 11. From germline, CDR1 is DFQATT and CDR2 SNEGSKA (reference sequence). The CDR3 loop spans 15 amino acids. The CDR3 DNA sequence: TGCAGTGCTAACCCTCTACAGGGGGCGCGGACTGAAGCTTTCTTT. This encodes CSANPLQGARTEAFF.

This clonotype was seen at least ten times. The chain recombines TRBV20-1 with TRBJ2-1, with 8 positions matching TRBD1. Germline V gene sequence: CDR1 DFQATT, CDR2 SNEGSKA (reference sequence). V shed 0 bases, J shed 6 bases, and the junction held 10 bases outside the gene matches. This CDR3 region has 16 residues. The CDR3: CSARDPRAGGINEQFF. CDR3 sequence (DNA): TGCAGTGCTAGAGATCCTAGGGCAGGGGGCATCAATGAGCAGTTCTTC.

This clonotype was counted many times. This sequence joins TRBV11-3 and TRBJ2-3; D unresolved. Germline assignment: CDR1 SGHNT and CDR2 YENEEA. Trimming took 3 bases from V and 1 from J, leaving 8 bases between them. The CDR3 spans 14 residues. The CDR3 sequence: CASSLRIGTDTQYF. The DNA of the CDR3 is TGTGCCAGCAGCTTGAGAATAGGCACAGATACGCAGTATTTT.

This clonotype was recorded at least ten times. The chain combines TRBV28 with TRBJ2-7; 7 positions agree with TRBD2. Germline CDR1 and CDR2: MDHEN and SYDVKM. V dropped 5 bases and J dropped 2; count of bases not matched to a gene: 9. The CDR3 loop spans 15 amino acids. The DNA for the CDR3 is TGTGCCAGCAGTCCACCCCCGGGGGGTCCCTACGAGCAGTACTTC. It codes for CASSPPPGGPYEQYF.